Below, one TCR beta chain is given with its context. This entry comes from a study of blood T cell repertoires in COVID-19. In the study overall: COVID-19 samples collected from the United States, Italy and Spain covered acute and convalescent phases. The cDNA or gDNA used as material had been derived from T cells, B-cell-depleted T cells, or PBMCs.

V lost 4 bases to trimming and J lost 4 bases; unmatched junction nucleotides: 12. This CDR3 is built from 18 residues. CDR1 is SGDLS and CDR2 is YYNGEE in the germline V gene. Authors' methods: Estimation of nucleated cell counts relied on the amplification of reference gene primers. Generated by immunoSEQ multiplex PCR, the TCRdb table keeps only in-frame clones and is missing some. That table supplies the V and J calls and clone size; D and trimming were determined from the DNA. The table has around 220,000 clones, roughly 90% seen once. The chain uses TRBV9 and TRBJ2-5, with 14 bases aligning to TRBD2. This TCR came from a woman between 40 and 55 years old who had recovered from COVID-19. The sample consisted of peripheral blood. CDR3 nucleotide sequence: TGTGCCAGCAGCCCCCGACTAGCGGGAGGGCGACGAGGAGAGACCCAGTACTTC. Its protein is CASSPRLAGGRRGETQYF.